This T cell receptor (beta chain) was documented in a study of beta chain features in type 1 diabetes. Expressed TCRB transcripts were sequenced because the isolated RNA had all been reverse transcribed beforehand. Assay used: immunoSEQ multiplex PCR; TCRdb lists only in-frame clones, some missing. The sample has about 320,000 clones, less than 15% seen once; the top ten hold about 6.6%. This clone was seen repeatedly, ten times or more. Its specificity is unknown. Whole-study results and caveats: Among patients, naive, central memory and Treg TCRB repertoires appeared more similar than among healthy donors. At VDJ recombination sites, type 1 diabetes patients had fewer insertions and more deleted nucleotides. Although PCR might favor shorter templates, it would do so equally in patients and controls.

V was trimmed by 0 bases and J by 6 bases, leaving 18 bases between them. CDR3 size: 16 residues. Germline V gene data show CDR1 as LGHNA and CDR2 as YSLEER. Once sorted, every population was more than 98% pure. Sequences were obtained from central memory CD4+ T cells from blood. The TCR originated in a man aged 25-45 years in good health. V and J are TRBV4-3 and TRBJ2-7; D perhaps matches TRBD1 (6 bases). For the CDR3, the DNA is TGCGCCAGCAGCCAAGATGTCGCTAACAGGGCAATCGAGCAGTACTTC. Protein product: CASSQDVANRAIEQYF.